Shown below are 8 T cell receptor beta chains from a single sample sequenced in a study of blood T cell repertoires in COVID-19. Method: immunoSEQ multiplex PCR; TCRdb's copy keeps in-frame clones and lacks some. This sample yields tens of thousands of clones, of which more than 85% are seen a single time; roughly 5% belongs to the top ten. Sample: peripheral blood. The receptors derive from a human donor in a cohort sampled during active COVID-19.

The genes are TRBV28 and TRBJ2-7; no clear D gene. This CDR3 has 13 residues. V lost 5 bases and J lost 2, with 10 bases in between. Germline CDR1 and CDR2: MDHEN and SYDVKM. The CDR3 protein is CASSMILAYEQYF. The CDR3 nucleotides are TGTGCCAGCAGTATGATACTGGCCTACGAGCAGTACTTC.

The chain recombines TRBV7-9 with TRBJ2-3; 16 nucleotides match TRBD2. The length of the CDR3 is 16 residues. The V segment lost 5 bases and the J segment 6 bases; nucleotides outside the gene matches: 5. Germline assignment: CDR1 SEHNR and CDR2 FQNEAQ (reference sequence). CDR3 nucleotide sequence: TGTGCCAGCAGCCACGGGACTAGCGGGGGGGCGGATACGCAGTATTTT. It is translated as CASSHGTSGGADTQYF. Full variable domain (remainder filled in from reference TRBV7-9 and TRBJ2-3): DTGVSQNPRHKITKRGQNVTFRCDPISEHNRLYWYRQTLGQGPEFLTYFQNEAQLEKSRLLSDRFSAERPKGSFSTLEIQRTEQGDSAMYLCASSHGTSGGADTQYFGPGTRLTVL.

This chain connects TRBV9 to TRBJ2-1; maybe TRBD2 (5 bases). Germline V gene sequence: CDR1 SGDLS, CDR2 YYNGEE. V lost 0 bases, J lost 7 bases, and 14 bases lay in between. The CDR3 has 15 residues. CDR3 region: CASSVDWPPGNEQFF. The CDR3 DNA reads as TGTGCCAGCAGCGTAGACTGGCCCCCGGGGAATGAGCAGTTCTTC.

V gene TRBV7-2 combines with J gene TRBJ2-5; TRBD1 agrees at 7 bases. Germline V gene data show CDR1 as SGHTA and CDR2 as FQGNSA. The CDR3 is 15 amino acids. V gave up 4 bases and J gave up 9 bases; unmatched junction bases: 14. CDR3 in DNA: TGTGCCAGCAGCTCCAACCGCGCGACAGGGTGGGCCCAGTACTTC. Translation gives CASSSNRATGWAQYF.

The CDR3 DNA follows: TGTGCCAGCAGCCAAGATATCAGGGGGGATCTCTATGGCTACACCTTC. Its translation: CASSQDIRGDLYGYTF. The chain carries TRBV14 and TRBJ1-2; 7 bases fit TRBD1. V lost 0 bases to trimming and J lost 4 bases; unmatched junction nucleotides: 8. Germline CDR1 reads SGHDN; CDR2 reads FVKESK. CDR3 size: 16 residues.

The chain employs TRBV7-2 and TRBJ2-7, with 10 bases matching TRBD2. CDR1 and CDR2 from the germline V gene are SGHTA and FQGNSA. There are 15 residues in the CDR3. J gave up 2 bases and V 4 bases, and 5 bases lay outside the gene matches. CDR3 residues: CASSSWTSGAYEQYF. As DNA, the CDR3 is TGTGCCAGCAGCTCCTGGACTAGCGGAGCCTACGAGCAGTACTTC.

The chain links TRBV19 to TRBJ2-7; D is unresolved. CDR3 length equals 13 residues. CDR1 and CDR2 (germline): LNHDA, SQIVND (reference sequence). Between the trimmed V and J ends, which lost 5 bases and 5 bases, there was a span of 13 bases. DNA of the CDR3: TGTGCCAGTAGTTCAGACCTGCGGAACGAGCAGTACTTC. Amino acid sequence: CASSSDLRNEQYF.

V usage is TRBV6-5 and J usage is TRBJ1-1; 8 bases agree with TRBD1. This CDR3 region has 15 residues. Germline V gene lookup returns CDR1 MNHEY and CDR2 SVGAGI. V dropped 6 bases and J dropped 3; count of bases not matched to a gene: 9. The CDR3 region has the DNA TGTGCCAGCAGATACCTACAGGGGGTGGACACTGAAGCTTTCTTT. Protein sequence: CASRYLQGVDTEAFF.